This T cell receptor beta chain was found in a study of type 1 regulatory T cells (dated by TCRdb to the early 2020s). A note on the overall study: An in vitro protocol by which a Tr1-enriched, alloantigen-specific CD4 T cell product named T-allo10 was generated was characterized in the study. T-allo10 was under clinical evaluation in patients with hematological malignancies receiving allogeneic hematopoietic stem cell transplantation.

For this clonotype: The clone's antigen remains unknown. No base quality information exists; no much larger clone differs at one position.

Including the terminal cysteine and phenylalanine, the CDR3 comprises 16 residues. The sequence is cut down to CDR3 DNA, 48 bases in frame from base 1. From the germline V gene, CDR1 is SGHTA and CDR2 is FQGNSA. Trimming at the junction amounts to 4 bases on V and 8 bases on J, and the germline ends lie 23 bases apart. The reads were generated on an Illumina MiSeq. TCRdb itself trimmed the public reads at Q25 with fastp, ran MiXCR and retained productive beta chains. Merged by CDR3 protein, the rows form single entries marked with the most common genes and DNA. The sample table contains some 18,000 distinct CDR3 sequences; only one count was recorded for 10% of them. The top ten hold around 2.8% of the sample.

The sequence is built from TRBV7-2 and TRBJ1-2, with the D gene too uncertain to name. Sequenced input: CD4+ T cells, either the whole sample or a sorted fraction (not recorded which). This receptor was taken from a human donor in good health. The CDR3 sequence is CASSSLIGPPGNGYTF. The nucleotide sequence is given as TGTGCCAGCAGCTCTTTAATCGGCCCTCCCGGGAACGGCTACACCTTC.